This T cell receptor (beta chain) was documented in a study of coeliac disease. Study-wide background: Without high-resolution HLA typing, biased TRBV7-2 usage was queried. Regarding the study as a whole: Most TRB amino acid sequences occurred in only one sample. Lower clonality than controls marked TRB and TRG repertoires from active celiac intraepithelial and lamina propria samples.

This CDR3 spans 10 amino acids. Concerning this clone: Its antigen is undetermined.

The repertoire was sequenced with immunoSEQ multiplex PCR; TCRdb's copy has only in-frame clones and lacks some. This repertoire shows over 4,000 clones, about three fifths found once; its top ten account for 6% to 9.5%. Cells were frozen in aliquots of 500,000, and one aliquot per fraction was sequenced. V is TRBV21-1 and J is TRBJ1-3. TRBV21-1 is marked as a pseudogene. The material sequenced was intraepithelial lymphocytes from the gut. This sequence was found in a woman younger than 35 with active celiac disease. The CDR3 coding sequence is TGTGCCATCACTAGAAACACCATATATTTT. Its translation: CAITRNTIYF.